These 13 T cell receptor beta chains share one sample of origin, sequenced in a study of T cell responses to AZD1222 COVID-19 vaccine (dated by TCRdb to about 2021). The receptor library was made with the immunoSEQ multiplex PCR assay. Here the immuneACCESS table is served through TCRdb, limited to in-frame sequences with V and J called. Missing clones are a known gap in these copies; in checked studies unresolved V genes cover under half, and the rest lacks a known reason. The sample records about 160,000 clones, around nine tenths of which are singletons. Approximately 5.7% of the sample lies in the top ten. The time point label on this specimen signifies: baseline before first vaccination. The sequencing used peripheral blood, collected on day 0 of AZD1222 vaccination. These receptor sequences come from an adult in good health.

The chain is built from TRBV19 and TRBJ1-6; a possible D gene is TRBD1 (5 bases). CDR3 size: 15 residues. Germline CDR1 is LNHDA and CDR2 is SQIVND (reference sequence). Trimming took 5 bases from V and 5 from J, leaving 13 bases between them. The CDR3 here is CASSPRQLNNSPLHF. CDR3 sequence (DNA): TGTGCCAGTAGTCCGAGACAGCTAAATAATTCACCCCTCCACTTT.

Points on this clone: One end of the junction varies from germline; a read error may be responsible. The V gene is TRBV2, the J gene TRBJ1-1; tentatively, D is TRBD1 (5 bases). CDR1 SNHLY and CDR2 FYNNEI come from the germline V gene. This CDR3 spans 12 amino acids. CDR3: CASREDSTEAFF. As DNA, the CDR3 is TGTGCCAGCAGGGAAGACAGCACTGAAGCTTTCTTT.

This chain connects TRBV5-4 to TRBJ2-3; the match to TRBD1 covers 12 bases. J lost 2 bases, V lost 2 bases, and 6 bases had no gene match. The CDR3 has 17 amino acids. Germline values: CDR1 SGHNT, CDR2 YYREEE (reference sequence). The CDR3 region has the DNA TGTGCCAGCAGCTTCCCGGGACAGGGGGCCTACACAGATACGCAGTATTTT. Protein sequence: CASSFPGQGAYTDTQYF.

The CDR3, as DNA: TGCGCCAGCAGCTGGCTCGGGACAGTAAACAATGAGCAGTTCTTC. Translated: CASSWLGTVNNEQFF. The chain recombines TRBV5-1 with TRBJ2-1; TRBD1 matches at 7 bases. The length of the CDR3 is 15 residues. Germline lookup yields CDR1 SGHRS and CDR2 YFSETQ. V lost 3 bases and J lost 5; bases outside the gene matches: 8.

The chain carries TRBV7-3 and TRBJ1-1; tentatively, D is TRBD1 (6 bases). The germline V gene has CDR1 SGHTA and CDR2 FQGTGA. The V gene lost 2 bases and the J gene lost 4 bases, with 8 bases spanning the gap. CDR3 size: 13 residues. This CDR3 reads CASSLGGPTEAFF. The CDR3 bases are TGTGCCAGCAGCTTAGGGGGGCCCACTGAAGCTTTCTTT.

The CDR3 spells CASSLGDLSIETQYF. The CDR3 DNA is TGTGCCAGCAGCTTGGGGGACCTATCTATAGAGACCCAGTACTTC. The chain is built from TRBV5-5 and TRBJ2-5; either TRBD1 or TRBD2 may fit D (5 bases each). Germline CDR1 and CDR2: SGHKS and YYEKEE (reference sequence). The V end was cut by 0 bases, the J end by 4 bases, with 13 bases between. This CDR3 contains 15 residues.

The genes are TRBV6-1 and TRBJ1-2; D is unclear. Trimming stripped 2 bases from V and 2 bases from J, with 6 bases between. CDR1 and CDR2 (germline): MNHNS, SASEGT. The CDR3 contains 13 residues. The CDR3 DNA reads TGTGCCAGCAGTGAAAGGAAGAACTATGGCTACACCTTC. Its translation: CASSERKNYGYTF.

The V call is TRBV7-2, the J call TRBJ1-4; D might be TRBD1 (6 bases). Per the germline V gene, CDR1 is SGHTA and CDR2 is FQGNSA. The CDR3 runs to 14 residues. Trimming took 2 bases from V and 5 from J, leaving 9 bases between them. The CDR3 sequence is CASSLLQGNEKLFF. CDR3 in DNA: TGTGCCAGCAGCTTACTGCAGGGGAATGAAAAACTGTTTTTT.

The chain joins TRBV28 to TRBJ1-1; the D is unclear. CDR1 is MDHEN, CDR2 SYDVKM, per germline. The CDR3 is 11 residues long. Between the trimmed V and J ends, which lost 3 bases and 8 bases, there was a span of 7 bases. The CDR3 DNA reads as TGTGCCAGCAGTTTTCAAAGGGAAGCTTTCTTT. It yields the protein CASSFQREAFF.

V and J are TRBV6-5 and TRBJ2-1; 7 bases are shared with TRBD2. With 8 bases clipped from V and 8 bases from J, the junction kept 9 bases outside the gene matches. In germline, CDR1 is MNHEY, CDR2 SVGAGI. This CDR3 contains 13 residues. In DNA form, the CDR3 reads TGTGCCAGCCGTAATTTAGCGGGCGATGAGCAGTTCTTC. This translates into CASRNLAGDEQFF.

This clone showed up just a few times. The chain uses TRBV7-9 and TRBJ2-2; D perhaps matches TRBD1 (6 bases). CDR3 length: 17 residues. V lost 5 bases and J 1 base, leaving 17 bases between the germline ends. CDR1 is SEHNR, CDR2 FQNEAQ, per germline (reference sequence). The CDR3 region is CASSNPSTGGNTGELFF. DNA for the CDR3: TGTGCCAGCAGCAACCCTTCGACAGGCGGGAACACCGGGGAGCTGTTTTTT.

This rearrangement joins TRBV6-5 to TRBJ1-4; D gene unclear. Trimming stripped 0 bases from V and 4 bases from J, with 3 bases between. This CDR3 spans 13 amino acids. Per the germline V gene, CDR1 is MNHEY and CDR2 is SVGAGI. CDR3 coding DNA: TGTGCCAGCAGTTACTCCTTTAATGAAAAACTGTTTTTT. Translating gives CASSYSFNEKLFF.

The chain has TRBV5-6 and TRBJ1-6; D gene unclear. Per the germline V gene, CDR1 is SGHDT and CDR2 is YYEEEE. The CDR3 is 13 residues long. The germline V and J ends were trimmed by 3 bases and 7 bases, with 8 bases remaining between them. In DNA, the CDR3 is TGTGCCAGCAGCTCCGGTATGAATTCACCCCTCCACTTT. Amino acids: CASSSGMNSPLHF.